This TCR beta chain was documented in a study of human T cells and chemical hapten exposure. The time point: patch test 2, 6 weeks after DPC sensitization. Documented treatment: therapeutic diphenylcyclopropenone sensitization with weekly scalp DPC. The V and J ends lost 8 bases and 1 base respectively, with 9 bases between them. The CDR3 has 13 residues. Germline assignment: CDR1 SGHNT and CDR2 YENEEA. A single record per CDR3 protein comes from TCRdb applying MiXCR to the RACE reads. The table shows tens of thousands of distinct CDR3 sequences, with 9.5% to 13% occurring only once. Only a few counts were recorded for this clonotype.

This clonotype originated in a woman aged 25 to 39 with alopecia areata. Some clones in this sample may be carry-over from other donors' samples. The material was whole blood, obtained in connection with sensitization to the hapten diphenylcyclopropenone (DPC). The chain combines TRBV11-3 with TRBJ1-3; D is ambiguous. The CDR3: CASREDSGNTIYF. The CDR3 DNA sequence: TGTGCCAGCCGGGAAGATTCTGGAAACACCATATATTTT.